A single sample is the source of the 29 T cell receptor beta chains below, sequenced in a study of spatial heterogeneity in lung cancer. Indicated time point: blood at routine non-recurrence follow-up after resection. Whole RNA came from tumor, nontumor lung or frozen PBMC and was sequenced without being sorted. In TCRdb, the 5' RACE reads were re-called with MiXCR into one record per CDR3 protein. Among about 120,000 distinct CDR3 sequences listed, approximately 12% were seen once. The material sequenced was PBMCs, taken at follow-up. All receptors derive from a male donor with early-stage non-small cell lung cancer.

This clonotype was seen a single time. The chain uses TRBV20-1 and TRBJ2-2; D tentatively fits TRBD1 or TRBD2 (5 bases each). The CDR3 has 16 residues. Germline V gene data show CDR1 as DFQATT and CDR2 as SNEGSKA (reference sequence). V lost 0 bases and J lost 0, with 11 bases in between. The CDR3 loop is CSARDSRGANTGELFF. The DNA of the CDR3 is TGCAGTGCTAGAGATTCGAGGGGCGCGAACACCGGGGAGCTGTTTTTT.

CDR3 nucleotide sequence: TGTGCCAGCAGCTTAGTGCACAGGGTCTTTAACTACGAGCAGTACTTC. It encodes CASSLVHRVFNYEQYF. The chain combines TRBV7-6 with TRBJ2-7, with TRBD1 as a possible D gene (6 bases). From germline, CDR1 is SGHVS and CDR2 FNYEAQ. V lost 1 base and J lost 3, with 16 bases in between. CDR3 size: 16 residues.

This clonotype was counted between two and nine times. The chain joins TRBV7-2 to TRBJ2-5, with no clear D. Trimming removed 4 bases from V and 1 base from J, with 10 bases in between. Germline CDR1 is SGHTA and CDR2 is FQGNSA. The CDR3 loop spans 14 amino acids. The CDR3 coding sequence is TGTGCCAGCAGCTCCGCCCTAACCCAAGAGACCCAGTACTTC. It codes for CASSSALTQETQYF.

The chain employs TRBV11-3 and TRBJ2-7; D not resolved. CDR3 length: 12 amino acids. Per the germline V gene, CDR1 is SGHNT and CDR2 is YENEEA. The germline V and J ends were trimmed by 2 bases and 7 bases, with 9 bases remaining between them. CDR3 in DNA: TGTGCCAGCAGCTTAAACAGCCCTGAGCAGTACTTC. This sequence encodes CASSLNSPEQYF. Complete variable domain (other parts from reference TRBV11-3 and TRBJ2-7): EAGVVQSPRYKIIEKKQPVAFWCNPISGHNTLYWYLQNLGQGPELLIRYENEEAVDDSQLPKDRFSAERLKGVDSTLKIQPAELGDSAVYLCASSLNSPEQYFGPGTRLTVT.

This sequence joins TRBV4-1 and TRBJ1-2, with D tentatively TRBD1 (6 bases). CDR3 size: 15 residues. V dropped 2 bases and J dropped 6 bases, with 16 bases sitting between them. CDR1 MGHRA and CDR2 YSYEKL come from the germline V gene. CDR3 sequence: CASSQFFGGANGYTF. The CDR3 DNA reads TGCGCCAGCAGCCAATTCTTCGGGGGGGCGAATGGCTACACCTTC.

This clonotype has a handful of counts. This chain joins TRBV5-1 and TRBJ2-5; no clear D gene. CDR3 length: 13 residues. Between the trimmed V and J ends, which lost 5 bases and 5 bases, there was a span of 13 bases. Germline CDR1 and CDR2: SGHRS and YFSETQ. CDR3 sequence: CASRVRLGETQYF. CDR3 nucleotide sequence: TGCGCCAGCAGGGTCAGGTTAGGGGAGACCCAGTACTTC.

There are many counts of this clonotype. The chain is built from TRBV7-2 and TRBJ2-4; TRBD2 is a possible D gene (5 bases). Deletions cut 2 bases from V and 1 base from J, with 24 bases between. Germline values: CDR1 SGHTA, CDR2 FQGNSA. The CDR3 extends over 20 amino acids. CDR3 nucleotide sequence: TGTGCCAGCAGCTTACGGGTCTCTTTGACCCCGAGGGAGGCCAAAAACATTCAGTACTTC. Its translation is CASSLRVSLTPREAKNIQYF.

This clonotype showed up many times. The chain combines TRBV5-4 with TRBJ1-6; unclear D gene. The ends were cut back, 0 bases at V and 5 bases at J, with 9 bases in the middle. Germline V lookup: CDR1 SGHNT, CDR2 YYREEE (reference sequence). This CDR3 is 15 amino acids long. The CDR3 loop is CASSLVGGNNSPLHF. The CDR3 DNA is TGTGCCAGCAGCTTGGTCGGAGGGAATAATTCACCCCTCCACTTT.

The chain has TRBV7-9 and TRBJ1-2, with 7 bases that match TRBD1. This CDR3 contains 14 residues. V shed 4 bases and J 8 bases; nucleotides not matched to a gene: 10. From germline, CDR1 is SEHNR and CDR2 FQNEAQ (reference sequence). This CDR3 is CASSYSGTANGYTF. CDR3 nucleotide sequence: TGTGCCAGCAGCTACTCCGGGACAGCGAACGGCTACACCTTC.

Turning to this clonotype: The junction departs from the called germline gene at one end, perhaps through a read error. The chain is built from TRBV6-5 and TRBJ1-4; D remains unclear. This CDR3 has 12 residues. The germline CDR1 and CDR2 sequences are MNHEY and SVGAGI. The chain's CDR3 is CASSHLREKLFF. CDR3 bases: TGTGCCAGCAGTCACTTGAGGGAAAAGCTGTTTTTT.

In this sample, this clonotype turned up a few times. The chain recombines TRBV29-1 with TRBJ1-3; D not certain. V was clipped by 6 bases and J by 0 bases, with 12 bases between them. This CDR3 comprises 14 residues. Germline assignment: CDR1 SQVTM and CDR2 ANQGSEA. DNA of the CDR3: TGCAGCGTCCTAGGACGGGACTCTGGAAACACCATATATTTT. Its protein is CSVLGRDSGNTIYF.

This clonotype has ten or more counts. This sequence joins TRBV4-3 and TRBJ2-2; 14 bases align to TRBD2. This CDR3 spans 17 amino acids. The germline V gene encodes CDR1 LGHNA and CDR2 YSLEER. V lost 4 bases, J lost 4 bases, and 5 bases stayed unmatched. In DNA, the CDR3 is TGCGCCAGCAGCCTTGGGACTAGCGGGGGTACCACCGGGGAGCTGTTTTTT. Translation: CASSLGTSGGTTGELFF.

The J gene is TRBJ2-3, the V gene TRBV28, with 7 bases that match TRBD1. The V and J ends lost 7 bases and 14 bases, in that order; junction bases with no gene match: 18. The length of the CDR3 is 14 residues. CDR1 and CDR2 (germline): MDHEN, SYDVKM. The CDR3 protein is CASTAGTAVSRRYF. DNA for the CDR3: TGTGCCAGCACCGCCGGGACAGCAGTATCGCGTCGGTATTTT.

This clonotype was seen ten or more times. This sequence joins TRBV20-1 and TRBJ2-4; D unclear. This CDR3 contains 13 residues. The germline CDR1 and CDR2 sequences are DFQATT and SNEGSKA (reference sequence). The V end lost 7 bases, the J end lost 0 bases, and 10 bases lay between the germline ends. The CDR3: CSVPVLAKNIQYF. The CDR3 region has the DNA TGCAGTGTCCCAGTGCTAGCCAAAAACATTCAGTACTTC.

This clonotype was seen a handful of times. The chain recombines TRBV6-6 with TRBJ2-5; the D gene is possibly TRBD2 (6 bases). The V end lost 4 bases, the J end lost 5 bases, and 11 bases lay between the germline ends. This CDR3 has 13 amino acids. Germline V lookup: CDR1 MNHNY, CDR2 SVGAGI (reference sequence). DNA of the CDR3: TGTGCCAGCAGTTGGACTATGGGGGAGACCCAGTACTTC. Translating gives CASSWTMGETQYF.

As DNA, the CDR3 is TGTGCCAGCAGCTTAAAACTGGCAGCGGGGGGATACGAGCAGTACTTC. Amino acids: CASSLKLAAGGYEQYF. This rearrangement joins TRBV7-2 to TRBJ2-7; 9 nucleotides match TRBD2. CDR3 size: 16 residues. V was clipped by 2 bases and J by 4 bases; unmatched bases: 9. Germline loops: CDR1 SGHTA, CDR2 FQGNSA.

In its sample, this clonotype was seen a few times. The chain combines TRBV4-2 with TRBJ2-1, with a possible D match to TRBD2 (5 bases). V was trimmed by 3 bases and J by 7 bases, leaving 7 bases between them. The CDR3 covers 12 residues. Germline V gene lookup returns CDR1 LGHNA and CDR2 YNFKEQ. CDR3 in DNA: TGTGCCAGCAGCCACCCGGGAAATGAGCAGTTCTTC. This translates into CASSHPGNEQFF.

This rearrangement joins TRBV10-1 to TRBJ2-3; D uncertain. Germline values: CDR1 WNHNN, CDR2 SYGVQD (reference sequence). This CDR3 comprises 15 residues. The V and J ends lost 2 bases and 1 base respectively, with 10 bases between them. The CDR3 sequence: CASSETRTRTDTQYF. CDR3 DNA: TGCGCCAGCAGTGAGACGAGGACCCGCACAGATACGCAGTATTTT.

The sample holds a few counts of this clonotype. This chain uses TRBV5-6 with TRBJ1-2; D perhaps matches TRBD1 (6 bases). From germline, CDR1 is SGHDT and CDR2 YYEEEE. The germline V and J ends were trimmed by 0 bases and 3 bases, with 12 bases remaining between them. The CDR3 loop spans 15 amino acids. The CDR3 spells CASSLASGAHYGYTF. CDR3 nucleotide sequence: TGTGCCAGCAGCTTGGCTTCAGGGGCGCACTATGGCTACACCTTC.

This clonotype was seen a few times. This chain links TRBV7-9 with TRBJ1-1; D remains unclear. This CDR3 spans 11 amino acids. Germline loops: CDR1 SEHNR, CDR2 FQNEAQ (reference sequence). Trimming took 2 bases from V and 10 from J, leaving 8 bases between them. In nucleotides, the CDR3 is TGTGCCAGCAGCTTATCTCTTGGAGCTTTCTTT. It yields the protein CASSLSLGAFF.

This clonotype was counted only a few times. The V and J genes are TRBV18 and TRBJ2-1, with 10 bases that match TRBD2. Germline loops: CDR1 KGHSH, CDR2 LQKENI. The ends lost 0 bases at V and 5 bases at J; junction bases unmatched: 4. The CDR3 spans 16 residues. CDR3 sequence reads: CASSPPSGGPNNEQFF. For the CDR3, the DNA is TGTGCCAGCTCACCACCTAGCGGGGGGCCTAACAATGAGCAGTTCTTC. The full variable domain, with the rest looked up from reference TRBV18 and TRBJ2-1, is NAGVMQNPRHLVRRRGQEARLRCSPMKGHSHVYWYRQLPEEGLKFMVYLQKENIIDESGMPKERFSAEFPKEGPSILRIQQVVRGDSAAYFCASSPPSGGPNNEQFFGPGTRLTVL.

This clonotype was seen more than once but under ten times. The chain employs TRBV4-1 and TRBJ1-6, with 10 positions matching TRBD1. Germline CDR1 and CDR2: MGHRA and YSYEKL. V dropped 3 bases and J dropped 9; count of bases not matched to a gene: 5. The CDR3 loop spans 15 amino acids. CDR3 bases: TGCGCCAGCAGCCAGTCGGGACAGGGGCTTTCACCCCTCCACTTT. It codes for CASSQSGQGLSPLHF.

This clonotype was found a few times. The chain uses TRBV7-9 and TRBJ2-7; 7 bases are a match to TRBD1. CDR3 length equals 13 residues. J lost 5 bases, V lost 2 bases, and 3 bases had no gene match. Per the germline V gene, CDR1 is SEHNR and CDR2 is FQNEAQ (reference sequence). CDR3 sequence reads: CASSLRGGHEQYF. In nucleotides, the CDR3 is TGTGCCAGCAGCTTAAGAGGGGGCCACGAGCAGTACTTC.

This clonotype was seen a few times. V is TRBV10-3 and J is TRBJ1-3, with D hard to call. Trimming removed 6 bases at V and 0 bases at J, with 12 bases between. This CDR3 contains 15 residues. Per germline, CDR1 ENHRY and CDR2 SYGVKD. The CDR3 bases are TGTGCCATCAGGGCCGTGACCCGCTCTGGAAACACCATATATTTT. Its translation is CAIRAVTRSGNTIYF.

This clonotype was observed a handful of times. The V and J genes are TRBV7-3 and TRBJ1-1; 9 nucleotides align to TRBD1. This CDR3 is built from 14 residues. From germline, CDR1 is SGHTA and CDR2 FQGTGA. The ends lost 1 base at V and 9 bases at J; junction bases unmatched: 6. DNA of the CDR3: TGTGCCAGCAGCTTAAACGGGGACAGGGAGAAAGCTTTCTTT. It translates to CASSLNGDREKAFF. The whole variable domain, remainder taken from reference TRBV7-3 and TRBJ1-1, is GAGVSQTPSNKVTEKGKYVELRCDPISGHTALYWYRQSLGQGPEFLIYFQGTGAADDSGLPNDRFFAVRPEGSVSTLKIQRTERGDSAVYLCASSLNGDREKAFFGQGTRLTVV.

V is TRBV18 and J is TRBJ2-7, with 9 nucleotides matching TRBD2. Germline V gene sequence: CDR1 KGHSH, CDR2 LQKENI. This CDR3 contains 15 residues. J gave up 6 bases and V 3 bases, and 9 bases lay outside the gene matches. CDR3: CASSPAGGPISEQYF. The DNA for the CDR3 is TGTGCCAGCTCACCGGCGGGGGGGCCAATCAGCGAGCAGTACTTC.

The chain is built from TRBV14 and TRBJ2-7, with TRBD1 matching over 9 bases. Unmatched junction bases numbered 10, after V lost 1 base and J lost 0 bases. Germline assignment: CDR1 SGHDN and CDR2 FVKESK. CDR3 length equals 18 residues. The CDR3 coding sequence is TGTGCCAGCAGCCAAGGTGACAGGGGGTTCCGGAGCTCCTACGAGCAGTACTTC. Translation: CASSQGDRGFRSSYEQYF.

This clonotype turned up a few times. This chain uses TRBV18 with TRBJ2-7; 11 positions agree with TRBD2. CDR3 length: 15 residues. The germline V gene has CDR1 KGHSH and CDR2 LQKENI. Trimming at V came to 4 bases and at J to 3 bases, leaving 5 bases not matched to a gene. CDR3: CASSQGLADLYEQYF. DNA for the CDR3: TGTGCCAGCTCACAGGGACTAGCGGACCTCTACGAGCAGTACTTC.

This clonotype was recorded many times. The gene calls are TRBV12-3 or TRBV12-4 and TRBJ2-1, with 9 bases aligning to TRBD1. The J segment lost 8 bases and the V segment lost 1 base, leaving 15 bases of the junction unmatched. This CDR3 spans 18 amino acids. This CDR3 is CASSLGGLGTGSLHEQFF. Here the CDR3 DNA reads TGTGCCAGCAGTTTAGGGGGGTTGGGGACAGGGAGTCTCCATGAGCAGTTCTTC.